These 10 T cell receptor beta chains were all obtained from the same sample, sequenced in a study of blood T cell repertoires in COVID-19. Clones were read by immunoSEQ multiplex PCR, and TCRdb kept only the in-frame ones, dropping some. The sample records 430,000 or so clones, approximately 90% being singletons. The specimen sequenced was peripheral blood. These receptor sequences come from a man aged 18 to 29 with COVID-19, enrolled during active disease.

This chain links TRBV5-4 with TRBJ1-3, with 10 bases identical to TRBD1. Trimming removed 5 bases from V and 3 bases from J; junction bases left unmatched: 8. The CDR3 extends over 16 amino acids. Germline values: CDR1 SGHNT, CDR2 YYREEE (reference sequence). In DNA form, the CDR3 reads TGTGCCAGCAGTTCCGGGGACAGGGGTAATGGAAACACCATATATTTT. Its translation: CASSSGDRGNGNTIYF.

The chain combines TRBV9 with TRBJ1-2; possibly TRBD1 for D (5 bases). From germline, CDR1 is SGDLS and CDR2 YYNGEE. The ends were cut back, 0 bases at V and 0 bases at J, with 6 bases in the middle. The CDR3 extends over 14 amino acids. CDR3 DNA: TGTGCCAGCAGCGTAGGGGGGGCTAACTATGGCTACACCTTC. Translating it yields CASSVGGANYGYTF.

This clone appeared once. The chain carries TRBV7-9 and TRBJ1-5, with D tentatively TRBD1 (5 bases). Looked up from germline, CDR1 is SEHNR and CDR2 is FQNEAQ (reference sequence). Trimming cost V 6 bases and J 0 bases, with 9 bases left between them. This CDR3 is built from 14 residues. In nucleotides, the CDR3 is TGTGCCAGCAGTGACAGCAATAGCAATCAGCCCCAGCATTTT. Translated: CASSDSNSNQPQHF. Full variable domain (missing parts from reference TRBV7-9 and TRBJ1-5): DTGVSQNPRHKITKRGQNVTFRCDPISEHNRLYWYRQTLGQGPEFLTYFQNEAQLEKSRLLSDRFSAERPKGSFSTLEIQRTEQGDSAMYLCASSDSNSNQPQHFGDGTRLSIL.

This rearrangement joins TRBV18 to TRBJ1-4; 7 bases agree with TRBD1. Looked up from germline, CDR1 is KGHSH and CDR2 is LQKENI. J gave up 9 bases and V 6 bases, and 10 bases lay outside the gene matches. CDR3 length equals 14 residues. The CDR3 DNA follows: TGTGCCAGCTCTCCGGAGGGGGCGCAGAAAAAACTGTTTTTT. It translates to CASSPEGAQKKLFF.

This chain joins TRBV15 and TRBJ1-5; a weak D match, TRBD1 (6 bases). Germline CDR1 and CDR2: LNHNV and YYDKDF (reference sequence). CDR3 length equals 16 residues. Trimming left V 0 bases short and J 2 bases short, with 11 bases between. The CDR3: CATSRDQGFGNQPQHF. CDR3 nucleotide sequence: TGTGCCACCAGCAGAGATCAGGGGTTTGGCAATCAGCCCCAGCATTTT.

This clone was detected only once. The chain combines TRBV12-3 or TRBV12-4 with TRBJ1-5; no firm D call. V dropped 6 bases and J dropped 6 bases, with 9 bases sitting between them. The CDR3 sequence is 12 residues long. CDR3 bases: TGTGCCAGCAGCATTACGGGTCAGCCCCAGCATTTT. This gives the protein CASSITGQPQHF.

The rearrangement joins TRBV6-5 to TRBJ2-7; TRBD2 matches 10 bases. J was trimmed by 6 bases and V by 0 bases; bases with no gene match: 2. CDR3 size: 14 residues. Germline V CDR1 and CDR2: MNHEY, SVGAGI. CDR3 bases: TGTGCCAGCAGTTACTCTAGCGGGGGGACCGAGCAGTACTTC. It is translated as CASSYSSGGTEQYF.

V and J are TRBV27 and TRBJ1-2; no firm D call. Germline CDR1 MNHEY, CDR2 SMNVEV (reference sequence). The germline V and J ends were trimmed by 3 bases and 4 bases, with 12 bases remaining between them. This CDR3 is built from 14 residues. The CDR3 DNA is TGTGCCAGCAGTTTGGCCCACGGGATCTATGGCTACACCTTC. It encodes CASSLAHGIYGYTF.

This chain links TRBV5-1 with TRBJ2-3; the match to TRBD2 covers 9 bases. With 4 bases clipped from V and 3 bases from J, the junction kept 9 bases outside the gene matches. There are 16 residues in the CDR3. In germline, CDR1 is SGHRS, CDR2 YFSETQ. CDR3 region: CASSRGFTSGTDTQYF. Here the CDR3 DNA reads TGCGCCAGCAGCCGAGGGTTTACTAGCGGGACAGATACGCAGTATTTT. The full variable domain, its missing parts supplied by reference TRBV5-1 and TRBJ2-3, is KAGVTQTPRYLIKTRGQQVTLSCSPISGHRSVSWYQQTPGQGLQFLFEYFSETQRNKGNFPGRFSGRQFSNSRSEMNVSTLELGDSALYLCASSRGFTSGTDTQYFGPGTRLTVL.

CDR3 DNA: TGTGCCAGCAGCTTAGCACTCAATTCACCCCTCCACTTT. Translated, it gives CASSLALNSPLHF. The genes are TRBV7-9 and TRBJ1-6; unclear D gene. With 0 bases removed from V and 7 bases from J, the gap between germline ends came to 4 bases. The germline V gene has CDR1 SEHNR and CDR2 FQNEAQ (reference sequence). There are 13 residues in the CDR3.